This T cell receptor (beta chain) was sequenced during a study of blood T cell repertoires in COVID-19. Study overall: COVID-19 samples from acute and convalescent phases originated in the United States, Italy and Spain.

Libraries were prepared by immunoSEQ multiplex PCR; TCRdb keeps only in-frame clonotypes and omits some of them. This table has under 350,000 clones, about nine tenths appearing once. Cohort allocation depended upon clinical history that participants reported. Two negative PCRs, clearance, or symptom resolution were required of recovered Cohort 3 donors. The CDR3 runs 15 residues. The V gene's germline CDR1 is LNHDA and CDR2 SQIVND (reference sequence). Trimming removed 1 base from V and 4 bases from J; junction bases left unmatched: 4. The receptor comes from a woman aged 60 to 75 who had recovered from COVID-19. The chain carries TRBV19 and TRBJ2-3; 8 bases match TRBD1. Sequenced material: PBMCs or T cells enriched from blood (not recorded which). CDR3 nucleotide sequence: TGTGCCAGTAGTATAGGCAACAGGGGGTCAGATACGCAGTATTTT. It specifies CASSIGNRGSDTQYF.